Shown below are 19 T cell receptor beta chains from a single sample sequenced in a study of cytomegalovirus exposure and HLA in healthy donors. Amplification used 60 Vbeta primers and 13 Jbeta primers. Measured with immunoSEQ multiplex PCR; TCRdb has only the in-frame clones, and not every one. The profile shows about 96,000 clones, about 70% of them singletons. The sequenced material came from PBMCs. These receptors originate from a woman in her seventies in good health and CMV-seropositive.

This chain connects TRBV19 to TRBJ2-1; TRBD2 matches 11 bases. Looked up from germline, CDR1 is LNHDA and CDR2 is SQIVND (reference sequence). The CDR3 has 16 residues. The junction had 8 bases not matched to a gene; V was cut back by 6 bases and J by 4 bases. This CDR3 is CASSRSSGGIYNEQFF. As DNA, the CDR3 is TGTGCCAGTAGCAGGTCTAGCGGGGGGATATACAATGAGCAGTTCTTC. The full variable domain, with the rest looked up from reference TRBV19 and TRBJ2-1, is DGGITQSPKYLFRKEGQNVTLSCEQNLNHDAMYWYRQDPGQGLRLIYYSQIVNDFQKGDIAEGYSVSREKKESFPLTVTSAQKNPTAFYLCASSRSSGGIYNEQFFGPGTRLTVL.

This clone showed up just a few times. The chain combines TRBV5-4 with TRBJ2-5, with a tentative D call TRBD1 (5 bases). The length of the CDR3 is 14 residues. Trimming cost V 3 bases and J 5 bases, with 14 bases left between them. The germline V gene encodes CDR1 SGHNT and CDR2 YYREEE (reference sequence). CDR3 bases: TGTGCCAGCAGCTCTAATCAGGGTGCGGAGACCCAGTACTTC. Protein: CASSSNQGAETQYF.

This sequence joins TRBV28 and TRBJ1-4; TRBD1 agrees at 10 bases. CDR3 length equals 14 residues. Per the germline V gene, CDR1 is MDHEN and CDR2 is SYDVKM. Unmatched junction bases numbered 3, after V lost 3 bases and J lost 8 bases. Written as DNA, the CDR3 is TGTGCCAGCAGTTTTGGACAGGGGGGGGAAAAACTGTTTTTT. Translated, it gives CASSFGQGGEKLFF.

This clone was observed a few times. The chain employs TRBV7-9 and TRBJ1-1, with D maybe TRBD1 (5 bases). Germline V CDR1 and CDR2: SEHNR, FQNEAQ (reference sequence). Between the trimmed V and J ends, which lost 1 base and 5 bases, there was a span of 14 bases. CDR3 length equals 15 residues. In nucleotides, the CDR3 is TGTGCCAGCAGCTTAGGGCCGTTTGGGGGGACTGAAGCTTTCTTT. It encodes CASSLGPFGGTEAFF.

This clone was counted only a few times. CDR3 coding DNA: TGTGCCAGCTCGGACTCTTCCTGGGGGCCCCAGCATTTT. Its protein is CASSDSSWGPQHF. The chain carries TRBV25-1 and TRBJ1-5; no clear D. Trimming pared 8 bases from V and 9 bases from J, leaving 17 bases between. Germline-derived CDR1 and CDR2 are MGHDK and SYGVNS. The CDR3 is made up of 13 amino acids.

This sequence joins TRBV18 and TRBJ2-7; TRBD1 aligns across 11 bases. With V trimmed by 3 bases and J by 2 bases, 3 bases remained unmatched. CDR3 size: 15 residues. In germline, CDR1 is KGHSH, CDR2 LQKENI. CDR3 amino acids: CASSPPGQGAYEQYF. DNA for the CDR3: TGTGCCAGCTCACCCCCGGGACAGGGGGCCTACGAGCAGTACTTC. Together with reference TRBV18 and TRBJ2-7, the CDR3 gives the full variable domain: NAGVMQNPRHLVRRRGQEARLRCSPMKGHSHVYWYRQLPEEGLKFMVYLQKENIIDESGMPKERFSAEFPKEGPSILRIQQVVRGDSAAYFCASSPPGQGAYEQYFGPGTRLTVT.

V usage is TRBV29-1 and J usage is TRBJ1-2; TRBD1 agrees at 7 bases. The V gene end was trimmed by 7 bases and the J gene end by 2 bases; junction bases not matched to a gene: 4. The germline V gene has CDR1 SQVTM and CDR2 ANQGSEA. There are 12 residues in the CDR3. CDR3 nucleotides: TGCAGCGCGTCGACAGGGAACTATGGCTACACCTTC. Protein product: CSASTGNYGYTF.

This clone has only one observation. The gene calls are TRBV9 and TRBJ2-5; D ambiguous. This CDR3 is 15 amino acids long. The V and J ends lost 3 bases and 1 base respectively, with 13 bases between them. Germline values: CDR1 SGDLS, CDR2 YYNGEE. As DNA, the CDR3 is TGTGCCAGCAGCGAGAGAGGCATGCGCCAAGAGACCCAGTACTTC. It translates to CASSERGMRQETQYF.

V usage is TRBV28 and J usage is TRBJ2-7, with TRBD2 as a possible D gene (5 bases). Germline loops: CDR1 MDHEN, CDR2 SYDVKM. V was clipped by 2 bases and J by 3 bases, with 5 bases between them. The CDR3 is 12 amino acids. CDR3 protein: CASSLRDYEQYF. The CDR3, as DNA: TGTGCCAGCAGTTTACGGGACTACGAGCAGTACTTC. The full variable domain, with the rest looked up from reference TRBV28 and TRBJ2-7, is DVKVTQSSRYLVKRTGEKVFLECVQDMDHENMFWYRQDPGLGLRLIYFSYDVKMKEKGDIPEGYSVSREKKERFSLILESASTNQTSMYLCASSLRDYEQYFGPGTRLTVT.

V and J are TRBV29-1 and TRBJ2-7; a weak D match, TRBD2 (6 bases). Germline assignment: CDR1 SQVTM and CDR2 ANQGSEA. Trimming took 2 bases from V and 5 from J, leaving 13 bases between them. This CDR3 is built from 13 residues. The CDR3 protein is CSVEKGGGNEQYF. DNA for the CDR3: TGCAGCGTTGAAAAGGGTGGGGGGAACGAGCAGTACTTC.

The chain combines TRBV7-6 with TRBJ2-2, with D possibly being TRBD1 (6 bases). Germline V gene lookup returns CDR1 SGHVS and CDR2 FNYEAQ. This CDR3 contains 15 residues. V was pared by 1 base and J by 5 bases, with 11 bases between. The CDR3 nucleotides read TGTGCCAGCAGCTTAGTGGTAGGGGGTACCGGGGAGCTGTTTTTT. Translated, it gives CASSLVVGGTGELFF.

This chain joins TRBV5-8 and TRBJ2-3; 11 positions agree with TRBD2. V lost 0 bases and J lost 1; bases outside the gene matches: 7. Germline CDR1 SGHTS, CDR2 YDEGEE. The CDR3 runs 18 residues. The CDR3 nucleotides are TGTGCCAGCAGCTTGGCTCTTGGACTAGCGGGCCGCACAGATACGCAGTATTTT. Its protein is CASSLALGLAGRTDTQYF.

CDR3 nucleotide sequence: TGTGCCAGCAGCCTGACAGGGTCCGCACCCGATTTCCACGAGCAGTACTTC. Translating gives CASSLTGSAPDFHEQYF. The V and J genes are TRBV9 and TRBJ2-7; TRBD1 matches 7 bases. The germline V gene has CDR1 SGDLS and CDR2 YYNGEE. The V and J ends lost 4 bases and 5 bases, in that order; junction bases with no gene match: 18. CDR3 size: 17 residues. The full variable domain, with the rest looked up from reference TRBV9 and TRBJ2-7, is DSGVTQTPKHLITATGQRVTLRCSPRSGDLSVYWYQQSLDQGLQFLIQYYNGEERAKGNILERFSAQQFPDLHSELNLSSLELGDSALYFCASSLTGSAPDFHEQYFGPGTRLTVT.

This clone was recorded a few times. The V and J genes are TRBV6-1 and TRBJ1-5, with D hard to call. Germline V CDR1 and CDR2: MNHNS, SASEGT. CDR3 length: 15 amino acids. Trimming pared 7 bases from V and 4 bases from J, leaving 17 bases between. The DNA of the CDR3 is TGTGCCAGCACCGAGGATCCCAGTGGGAATCAGCCCCAGCATTTT. Its protein is CASTEDPSGNQPQHF.

This sequence joins TRBV2 and TRBJ2-5; D might be TRBD2 (5 bases). The V gene's germline CDR1 is SNHLY and CDR2 FYNNEI. V was trimmed by 7 bases and J by 2 bases, leaving 8 bases between them. CDR3 length equals 12 residues. This CDR3 is CASTREQETQYF. The CDR3 region has the DNA TGTGCCAGCACACGGGAACAAGAGACCCAGTACTTC.

This clone was seen a handful of times. The CDR3 region is CSVGQGSEPQHF. Here the CDR3 DNA reads TGCAGCGTTGGGCAGGGGTCGGAGCCCCAGCATTTT. This chain links TRBV29-1 with TRBJ1-5; a weak D match, TRBD1 (6 bases). V was shortened by 4 bases and J by 8 bases, with 12 bases between the two germline ends. Germline lookup yields CDR1 SQVTM and CDR2 ANQGSEA. The CDR3 extends over 12 amino acids.

CDR3 residues: CASSSGQGGISPLHF. In DNA form, the CDR3 reads TGTGCCAGCAGCTCGGGACAGGGAGGGATTTCACCCCTCCACTTT. The V and J genes are TRBV5-4 and TRBJ1-6; 9 nucleotides line up with TRBD1. Germline V gene lookup returns CDR1 SGHNT and CDR2 YYREEE (reference sequence). V was pared by 3 bases and J by 9 bases, with 7 bases of the junction left unmatched. The CDR3 has 15 residues.

The gene calls are TRBV15 and TRBJ1-5, with D perhaps TRBD1 (5 bases). The CDR3 has 19 residues. The V gene's germline CDR1 is LNHNV and CDR2 YYDKDF (reference sequence). Trimming removed 4 bases from V and 0 bases from J, with 22 bases in between. Written as DNA, the CDR3 is TGTGCCACCAGCACCCCCGAGCTGACAGTAACTTATAGCAATCAGCCCCAGCATTTT. This translates into CATSTPELTVTYSNQPQHF.

V gene TRBV2 combines with J gene TRBJ2-7; TRBD2 agrees at 8 bases. This CDR3 is built from 16 residues. J gave up 3 bases and V 3 bases, and 10 bases lay outside the gene matches. CDR1 is SNHLY, CDR2 FYNNEI, per germline. The CDR3 DNA is TGTGCCAGCAGTGATCGATGGGCGGGGGGAAACTACGAGCAGTACTTC. Residues: CASSDRWAGGNYEQYF.